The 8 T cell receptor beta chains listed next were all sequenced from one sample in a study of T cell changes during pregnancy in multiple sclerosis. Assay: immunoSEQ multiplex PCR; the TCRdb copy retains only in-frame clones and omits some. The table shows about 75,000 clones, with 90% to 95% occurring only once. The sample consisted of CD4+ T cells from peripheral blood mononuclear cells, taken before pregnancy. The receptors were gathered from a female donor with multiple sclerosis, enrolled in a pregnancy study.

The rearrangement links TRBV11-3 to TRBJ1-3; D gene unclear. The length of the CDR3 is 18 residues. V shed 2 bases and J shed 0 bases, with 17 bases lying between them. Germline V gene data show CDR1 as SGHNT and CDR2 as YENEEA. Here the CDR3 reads CASSLQGTFRSSGNTIYF. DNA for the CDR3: TGTGCCAGCAGCTTACAAGGAACCTTCCGGAGCTCTGGAAACACCATATATTTT.

DNA for the CDR3: TGTGCCAGCAGCGAGCCGGGACAGGGGTCACCCCTCCACTTT. It translates to CASSEPGQGSPLHF. The J gene is TRBJ1-6, the V gene TRBV9; TRBD1 matches 10 bases. Germline lookup yields CDR1 SGDLS and CDR2 YYNGEE. J lost 10 bases, V lost 3 bases, and 4 bases had no gene match. The CDR3 is made up of 14 amino acids.

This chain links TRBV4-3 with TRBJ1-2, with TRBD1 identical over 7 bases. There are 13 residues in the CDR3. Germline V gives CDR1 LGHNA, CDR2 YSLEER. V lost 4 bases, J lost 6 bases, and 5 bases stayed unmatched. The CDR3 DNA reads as TGCGCCAGCAGCCCCCGGCAGGGGGATGGCTACACCTTC. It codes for CASSPRQGDGYTF.

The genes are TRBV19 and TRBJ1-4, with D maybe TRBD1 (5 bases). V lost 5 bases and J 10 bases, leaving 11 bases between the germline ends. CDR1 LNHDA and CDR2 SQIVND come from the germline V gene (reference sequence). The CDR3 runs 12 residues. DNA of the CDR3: TGTGCCAGTAGTTCTCGGCAGGGAAAACTGTTTTTT. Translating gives CASSSRQGKLFF.

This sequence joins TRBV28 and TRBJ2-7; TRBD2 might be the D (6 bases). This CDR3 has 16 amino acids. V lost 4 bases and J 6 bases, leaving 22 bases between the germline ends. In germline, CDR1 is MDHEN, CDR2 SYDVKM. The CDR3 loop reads CASSSPRGLVHSEQYF. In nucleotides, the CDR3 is TGTGCCAGCAGTTCTCCAAGGGGACTGGTCCATAGCGAGCAGTACTTC.

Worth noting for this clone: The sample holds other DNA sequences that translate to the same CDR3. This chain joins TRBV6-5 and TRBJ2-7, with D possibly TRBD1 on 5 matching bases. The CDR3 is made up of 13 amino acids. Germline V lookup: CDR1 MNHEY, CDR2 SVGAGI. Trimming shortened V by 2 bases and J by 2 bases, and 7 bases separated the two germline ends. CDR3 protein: CASSYAGTYEQYF. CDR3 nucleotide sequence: TGTGCCAGCAGTTACGCAGGGACCTACGAGCAGTACTTC.

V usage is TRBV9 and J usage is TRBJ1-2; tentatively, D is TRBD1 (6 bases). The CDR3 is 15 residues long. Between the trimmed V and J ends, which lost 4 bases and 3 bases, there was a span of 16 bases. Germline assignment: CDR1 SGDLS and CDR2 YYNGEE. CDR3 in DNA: TGTGCCAGCAGCCCCCGGGACACACGATACTATGGCTACACCTTC. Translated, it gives CASSPRDTRYYGYTF. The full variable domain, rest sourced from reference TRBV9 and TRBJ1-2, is DSGVTQTPKHLITATGQRVTLRCSPRSGDLSVYWYQQSLDQGLQFLIQYYNGEERAKGNILERFSAQQFPDLHSELNLSSLELGDSALYFCASSPRDTRYYGYTFGSGTRLTVV.

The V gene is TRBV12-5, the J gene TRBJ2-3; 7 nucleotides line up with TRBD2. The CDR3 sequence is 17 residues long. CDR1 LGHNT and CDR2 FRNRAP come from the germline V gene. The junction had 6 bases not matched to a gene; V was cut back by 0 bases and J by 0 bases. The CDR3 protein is CASGLVLGSGSTDTQYF. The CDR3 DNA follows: TGTGCTAGTGGTTTGGTACTTGGTAGCGGGAGCACAGATACGCAGTATTTT.